Listed here are 15 T cell receptor beta chains from one sample, sequenced in a study of early stage breast cancer tumors. TCRdb's table, derived via immunoSEQ multiplex PCR, lists solely in-frame clones and lacks some. The sample holds some 20,000 clones, around 83% seen once. The source material was blood. The source of these receptors is a person aged 65-85 years with breast cancer.

This chain uses TRBV5-1 with TRBJ2-7; TRBD1 might be the D (5 bases). V lost 4 bases to trimming and J lost 0 bases, with 11 bases between them. CDR1 and CDR2 from the germline V gene are SGHRS and YFSETQ. This CDR3 has 14 residues. The CDR3 coding sequence is TGCGCCAGCAGCGCCGGACACCTCTCCTACGAGCAGTACTTC. Protein: CASSAGHLSYEQYF.

The genes are TRBV5-8 and TRBJ1-2; 7 nucleotides match TRBD1. V dropped 3 bases and J dropped 13; count of bases not matched to a gene: 15. The CDR3 has 14 amino acids. CDR1 is SGHTS, CDR2 YDEGEE, per germline. In DNA, the CDR3 is TGTGCCAGCAGCTATATACAGGGGTGGATGTGGGGCACCTTC. This codes for CASSYIQGWMWGTF.

The chain employs TRBV5-1 and TRBJ1-2; 12 positions match TRBD1. The J segment lost 0 bases and the V segment lost 0 bases, leaving 3 bases of the junction unmatched. Looked up from germline, CDR1 is SGHRS and CDR2 is YFSETQ. The CDR3 consists of 17 residues. CDR3 loop: CASSLGGQGAANYGYTF. The CDR3 region has the DNA TGCGCCAGCAGCTTGGGGGGACAGGGGGCAGCTAACTATGGCTACACCTTC.

V is TRBV6-5 and J is TRBJ1-5, with 8 nucleotides matching TRBD1. This CDR3 spans 15 amino acids. The V gene's germline CDR1 is MNHEY and CDR2 SVGAGI. V was pared by 5 bases and J by 6 bases, with 9 bases of the junction left unmatched. This CDR3 is CASSITGTGGQPQHF. In nucleotides, the CDR3 is TGTGCCAGCAGTATTACCGGGACAGGTGGTCAGCCCCAGCATTTT.

This chain links TRBV19 with TRBJ2-6; a possible D gene is TRBD1 (5 bases). V was trimmed by 5 bases and J by 2 bases, leaving 7 bases between them. The germline CDR1 and CDR2 sequences are LNHDA and SQIVND (reference sequence). The CDR3 length is 14 residues. CDR3 residues: CASSGQAGANVLTF. CDR3 nucleotide sequence: TGTGCCAGTAGTGGACAAGCTGGGGCCAACGTCCTGACTTTC.

The V call is TRBV9, the J call TRBJ2-3; 9 positions agree with TRBD1. Looked up from germline, CDR1 is SGDLS and CDR2 is YYNGEE. Trimming took 0 bases from V and 5 from J; bases not matched to a gene: 7. CDR3 length equals 16 residues. CDR3 protein: CASSVGGTGRGDTQYF. CDR3 coding DNA: TGTGCCAGCAGCGTAGGGGGGACAGGGCGTGGAGATACGCAGTATTTT.

The chain links TRBV28 to TRBJ2-5; no reliable D call. Trimming took off 3 bases at V and 4 bases at J, with 9 bases between the two ends. The CDR3 is 13 amino acids. Germline V lookup: CDR1 MDHEN, CDR2 SYDVKM. The DNA for the CDR3 is TGTGCCAGCAGTTTGAACAGCCGAGAGACCCAGTACTTC. This codes for CASSLNSRETQYF.

The V and J genes are TRBV7-9 and TRBJ2-5; 9 bases are shared with TRBD1. The DNA end is more similar to TRBJ2-7, so the J call may be wrong. CDR1 and CDR2 from the germline V gene are SEHNR and FQNEAQ (reference sequence). The CDR3 spans 14 residues. The CDR3 region is CASSGTGGMYEQYF. The CDR3 nucleotides are TGTGCCAGCAGCGGAACAGGGGGCATGTACGAGCAGTACTTC.

The V call is TRBV7-9, the J call TRBJ2-2; a weak D match, TRBD1 (6 bases). Looked up from germline, CDR1 is SEHNR and CDR2 is FQNEAQ (reference sequence). Trimming cost V 0 bases and J 0 bases, with 14 bases left between them. The CDR3 length is 18 residues. CDR3 sequence (DNA): TGTGCCAGCAGCTTAGCGCTCGTGCAGGGGTCGAACACCGGGGAGCTGTTTTTT. Translating it yields CASSLALVQGSNTGELFF. Supplemented by reference TRBV7-9 and TRBJ2-2, the full variable domain reads DTGVSQNPRHKITKRGQNVTFRCDPISEHNRLYWYRQTLGQGPEFLTYFQNEAQLEKSRLLSDRFSAERPKGSFSTLEIQRTEQGDSAMYLCASSLALVQGSNTGELFFGEGSRLTVL.

The rearrangement joins TRBV5-4 to TRBJ2-1; D possibly corresponds to TRBD2 (7 bases). This CDR3 contains 18 residues. Trimming took off 4 bases at V and 7 bases at J, with 27 bases between the two ends. From germline, CDR1 is SGHNT and CDR2 YYREEE (reference sequence). CDR3 loop: CASSPGEVFAGAQNEQFF. As DNA, the CDR3 is TGTGCCAGCAGCCCGGGGGAGGTGTTTGCGGGGGCCCAGAATGAGCAGTTCTTC.

About this clone: Additional DNA sequences in this sample encode the identical CDR3. This chain connects TRBV5-1 to TRBJ1-5; the D gene is possibly TRBD1 (6 bases). Germline V gene data show CDR1 as SGHRS and CDR2 as YFSETQ. V lost 0 bases to trimming and J lost 3 bases, with 10 bases between them. CDR3 length equals 15 residues. The CDR3 nucleotides are TGCGCCAGCAGCTTGGAGGGGGTGTCCAATCAGCCCCAGCATTTT. Its translation: CASSLEGVSNQPQHF. The full variable domain, in which reference TRBV5-1 and TRBJ1-5 provide the parts outside the CDR3, is KAGVTQTPRYLIKTRGQQVTLSCSPISGHRSVSWYQQTPGQGLQFLFEYFSETQRNKGNFPGRFSGRQFSNSRSEMNVSTLELGDSALYLCASSLEGVSNQPQHFGDGTRLSIL.

The genes are TRBV7-2 and TRBJ1-2; 7 positions agree with TRBD1. The CDR3 has 15 amino acids. The germline V gene encodes CDR1 SGHTA and CDR2 FQGNSA. J lost 2 bases, V lost 1 base, and 4 bases had no gene match. The CDR3 loop is CASSLVGQDNYGYTF. For the CDR3, the DNA is TGTGCCAGCAGCTTAGTAGGACAGGACAACTATGGCTACACCTTC.

The chain employs TRBV2 and TRBJ2-1; 8 bases fit TRBD2. V gave up 5 bases and J gave up 6 bases; unmatched junction bases: 18. Looked up from germline, CDR1 is SNHLY and CDR2 is FYNNEI. This CDR3 is built from 18 residues. The DNA of the CDR3 is TGTGCCAGCAGTTTAAGGGGCCCGGTTGGGCTAGCGGGCAATGAGCAGTTCTTC. Residues: CASSLRGPVGLAGNEQFF.

This chain joins TRBV19 and TRBJ1-3; 7 bases agree with TRBD1. Germline CDR1 reads LNHDA; CDR2 reads SQIVND (reference sequence). The CDR3 runs 15 residues. The V segment lost 10 bases and the J segment 0 bases; nucleotides outside the gene matches: 9. The CDR3 sequence: CATYDRVSSGNTIYF. The CDR3 DNA reads TGTGCCACCTATGACAGGGTTAGCTCTGGAAACACCATATATTTT.

The chain employs TRBV12-2 and TRBJ2-7; the table names TRBD2, a call not compared with the DNA. TRBV12-2 is a documented pseudogene. The CDR3 has 14 residues. CDR3 coding DNA: TGTGCAAGTCGCCGAACCCGGAGGGACGGCAAACGGGGCTTC. Its protein product is CASRRTRRDGKRGF.